Shown below are 12 T cell receptor beta chains from a single sample sequenced in a study of control samples from healthy donors and cancer patients. The table came from immunoSEQ multiplex PCR; TCRdb's copy has only in-frame clones and leaves some out. In the table there are around 93,000 clones, about 86% of which are singletons. The sample comprised blood. These receptors all come from a man younger than 45 in good health.

The CDR3 region is CASSTGTAGLQYQETQYF. The CDR3 DNA reads TGTGCCAGCAGTACCGGGACGGCTGGCTTACAGTACCAAGAGACCCAGTACTTC. The chain employs TRBV11-2 and TRBJ2-5; D tentatively reads TRBD1 or TRBD2 (5 bases each). Trimming removed 6 bases at V and 0 bases at J, with 23 bases between. Germline V gene data show CDR1 as SGHAT and CDR2 as FQNNGV. The CDR3 contains 18 residues.

The V and J genes are TRBV2 and TRBJ2-3, with no clear D. CDR3 length equals 14 residues. The V end lost 3 bases, the J end lost 2 bases, and 9 bases lay between the germline ends. Looked up from germline, CDR1 is SNHLY and CDR2 is FYNNEI. Here the CDR3 reads CASSDLVFTDTQYF. Here the CDR3 DNA reads TGTGCCAGCAGTGATCTGGTCTTCACAGATACGCAGTATTTT.

This clone was detected only a few times. V and J are TRBV11-2 and TRBJ1-1; no clear D gene. Trimming cost V 0 bases and J 1 base, with 12 bases left between them. This CDR3 contains 16 residues. Germline CDR1 and CDR2: SGHAT and FQNNGV. DNA for the CDR3: TGTGCCAGCAGCTTAGATCTAGCCCACCCGAACACTGAAGCTTTCTTT. Protein sequence: CASSLDLAHPNTEAFF.

The CDR3 region has the DNA TGTGCCAGCAGCCAAGATTGGGAAGGCACAGATACGCAGTATTTT. Its translation: CASSQDWEGTDTQYF. The V and J genes are TRBV3-1 (or the pseudogene TRBV3-2) and TRBJ2-3; no firm D call. Trimming pared 0 bases from V and 1 base from J, leaving 8 bases between. The CDR3 runs to 15 residues. Germline V gene sequence: CDR1 LGHDT, CDR2 YNNKEL (reference sequence).

The chain carries TRBV10-3 and TRBJ2-3; D is perhaps TRBD1 or TRBD2 (5 bases each). The CDR3 contains 17 residues. Germline V lookup: CDR1 ENHRY, CDR2 SYGVKD. V was clipped by 0 bases and J by 0 bases, with 13 bases between them. CDR3 nucleotide sequence: TGTGCCATCAGTGAGTCGTCGGGGCGACCTAGCACAGATACGCAGTATTTT. Its protein product is CAISESSGRPSTDTQYF.

V gene TRBV11-2 combines with J gene TRBJ2-5; D might be TRBD1 (5 bases). V lost 2 bases to trimming and J lost 5 bases, with 9 bases between them. The CDR3 runs 13 residues. CDR1 and CDR2 from the germline V gene are SGHAT and FQNNGV. Written as DNA, the CDR3 is TGTGCCAGCAGCTTAAGGGGCCCGGAGACCCAGTACTTC. It is translated as CASSLRGPETQYF. The full variable domain, rest sourced from reference TRBV11-2 and TRBJ2-5, is EAGVAQSPRYKIIEKRQSVAFWCNPISGHATLYWYQQILGQGPKLLIQFQNNGVVDDSQLPKDRFSAERLKGVDSTLKIQPAKLEDSAVYLCASSLRGPETQYFGPGTRLLVL.

V is TRBV9 and J is TRBJ2-7; D is unclear. V was pared by 0 bases and J by 2 bases, with 9 bases between. From germline, CDR1 is SGDLS and CDR2 YYNGEE. The CDR3 has 14 residues. The CDR3 spells CASSVDAGPYEQYF. In DNA, the CDR3 is TGTGCCAGCAGCGTAGACGCAGGACCCTACGAGCAGTACTTC.

V gene TRBV2 combines with J gene TRBJ2-7; D gene uncertain. In germline, CDR1 is SNHLY, CDR2 FYNNEI. The CDR3 extends over 14 amino acids. The V end lost 0 bases, the J end lost 5 bases, and 11 bases lay between the germline ends. The CDR3 reads CASSEADHFDEQYF. DNA of the CDR3: TGTGCCAGCAGTGAAGCGGACCACTTTGACGAGCAGTACTTC.

This clone occurred once. V gene TRBV13 combines with J gene TRBJ1-2; D not certain. Germline V gives CDR1 PRHDT, CDR2 FYEKMQ (reference sequence). Trimming took off 2 bases at V and 4 bases at J, with 17 bases between the two ends. This CDR3 contains 16 residues. The CDR3 bases are TGTGCCAGCAGCTTAAACCCTCCCAAGAGGGCCTATGGCTACACCTTC. This codes for CASSLNPPKRAYGYTF.

This clone has only one observation. The rearrangement joins TRBV11-3 to TRBJ2-5, with TRBD2 matching 8 bases. Germline V lookup: CDR1 SGHNT, CDR2 YENEEA. V dropped 3 bases and J dropped 2; count of bases not matched to a gene: 5. CDR3 length: 15 residues. DNA of the CDR3: TGTGCCAGCAGCTTTAACGGGACTAGGCAAGAGACCCAGTACTTC. It is translated as CASSFNGTRQETQYF.

This chain connects TRBV5-8 to TRBJ2-5, with D possibly being TRBD1 (6 bases). From germline, CDR1 is SGHTS and CDR2 YDEGEE. The CDR3 covers 15 residues. V was clipped by 4 bases and J by 5 bases, with 18 bases between them. CDR3 protein: CASSVMPGVGETQYF. The CDR3 bases are TGTGCCAGCAGCGTGATGCCAGGGGTGGGGGAGACCCAGTACTTC.

The chain uses TRBV5-1 and TRBJ1-4, with D possibly being TRBD1 (6 bases). V gave up 0 bases and J gave up 5 bases, with 11 bases separating them. The CDR3 is 15 residues long. CDR1 and CDR2 from the germline V gene are SGHRS and YFSETQ. CDR3 nucleotides: TGCGCCAGCAGCTTGGTTGGGGGGCTGAATGAAAAACTGTTTTTT. It encodes CASSLVGGLNEKLFF.